This T cell receptor (beta chain) was captured in a study of Ad26.COV2.S vaccination and SARS-CoV-2 variants. Study outcomes and limitations: Reports say spike-specific CD8+ and CD4+ T cell responses covered substantial breadth after vaccination.

Germline V lookup: CDR1 MNHEY, CDR2 SMNVEV (reference sequence). V lost 6 bases to trimming and J lost 4 bases, with 10 bases between them. CDR3 size: 14 residues. For this clone: Its antigen is still unknown.

Treatment noted: around 19 received Ad26.COV2.S at low or high dose, single or two shots; several received placebo; per-sample allocation not given. Specimens were obtained on day 63 following the first vaccine or placebo injection. TCRdb's copy holds only in-frame clones and misses some; the assay was immunoSEQ multiplex PCR. The table includes a few hundred thousand clones, roughly 84% detected once. The chain employs TRBV27 and TRBJ1-6; perhaps TRBD1 as D (6 bases). The sequence was obtained from a person aged 18-60 years who received the Ad26.COV2.S COVID-19 vaccine or a placebo. The source material was peripheral blood, sampled in a trial of Ad26.COV2.S vaccine versus placebo. CDR3 sequence: CASRHREYNSPLHF. CDR3 bases: TGTGCCAGCAGACACAGGGAGTATAATTCACCCCTCCACTTT.